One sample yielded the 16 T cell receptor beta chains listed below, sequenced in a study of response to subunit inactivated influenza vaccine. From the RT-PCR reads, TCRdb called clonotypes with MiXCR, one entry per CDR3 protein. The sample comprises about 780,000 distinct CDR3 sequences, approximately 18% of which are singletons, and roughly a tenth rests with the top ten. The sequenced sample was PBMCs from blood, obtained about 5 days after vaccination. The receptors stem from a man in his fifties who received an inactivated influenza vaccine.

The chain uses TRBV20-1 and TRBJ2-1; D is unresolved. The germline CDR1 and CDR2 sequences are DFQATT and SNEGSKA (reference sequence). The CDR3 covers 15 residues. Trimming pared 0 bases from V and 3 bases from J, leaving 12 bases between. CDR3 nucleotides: TGCAGTGCTAGAGATCCGGGTCTGATCTACAATGAGCAGTTCTTC. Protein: CSARDPGLIYNEQFF.

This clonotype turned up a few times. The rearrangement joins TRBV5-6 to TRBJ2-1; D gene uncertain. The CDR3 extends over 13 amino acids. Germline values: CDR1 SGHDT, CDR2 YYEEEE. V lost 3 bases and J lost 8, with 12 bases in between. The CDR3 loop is CASSSDVLHEQFF. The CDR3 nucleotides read TGTGCCAGCAGCTCGGACGTACTCCATGAGCAGTTCTTC.

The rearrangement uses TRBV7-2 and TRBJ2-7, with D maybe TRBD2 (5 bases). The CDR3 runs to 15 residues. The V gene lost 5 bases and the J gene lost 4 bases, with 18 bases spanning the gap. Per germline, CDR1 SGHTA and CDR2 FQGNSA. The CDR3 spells CASSTRISPGYEQYF. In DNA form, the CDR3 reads TGTGCCAGCAGCACTCGCATCTCCCCGGGGTACGAGCAGTACTTC.

The DNA for the CDR3 is TGCAGTGCTAGAGATTGGGGCAGCGGGGGGCCCAATGAGCAGTTCTTC. Protein product: CSARDWGSGGPNEQFF. The rearrangement joins TRBV20-1 to TRBJ2-1, with 9 bases matching TRBD2. The CDR3 is made up of 16 amino acids. V lost 0 bases, J lost 6 bases, and 9 bases stayed unmatched. Germline V gene sequence: CDR1 DFQATT, CDR2 SNEGSKA (reference sequence).

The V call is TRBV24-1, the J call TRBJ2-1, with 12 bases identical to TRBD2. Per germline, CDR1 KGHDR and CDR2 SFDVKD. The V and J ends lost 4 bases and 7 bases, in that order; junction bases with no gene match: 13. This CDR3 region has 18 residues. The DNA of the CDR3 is TGTGCCACCAGTGACTCTTTCGTGACTAGCGGGAGACTGAATGAGCAGTTCTTC. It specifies CATSDSFVTSGRLNEQFF.

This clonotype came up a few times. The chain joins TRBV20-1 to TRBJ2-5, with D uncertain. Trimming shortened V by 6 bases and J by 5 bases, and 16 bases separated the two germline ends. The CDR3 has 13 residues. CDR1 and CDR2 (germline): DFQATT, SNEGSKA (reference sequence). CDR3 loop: CSAIGPYGETQYF. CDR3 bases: TGCAGTGCGATAGGACCCTATGGGGAGACCCAGTACTTC.

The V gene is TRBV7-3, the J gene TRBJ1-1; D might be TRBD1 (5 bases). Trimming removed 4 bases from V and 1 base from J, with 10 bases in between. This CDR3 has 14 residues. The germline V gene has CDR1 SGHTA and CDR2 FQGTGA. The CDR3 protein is CASSWGSGNTEAFF. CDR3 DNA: TGTGCCAGCAGCTGGGGGTCAGGGAACACTGAAGCTTTCTTT.

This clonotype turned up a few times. The CDR3 nucleotides read TGTGCCAGCTCCCTTGCAGCACCATCCTACGAGCAGTACTTC. It is translated as CASSLAAPSYEQYF. The V and J genes are TRBV18 and TRBJ2-7, with unresolved D. The CDR3 covers 14 residues. Germline V gives CDR1 KGHSH, CDR2 LQKENI. With 6 bases removed from V and 1 base from J, the gap between germline ends came to 13 bases.

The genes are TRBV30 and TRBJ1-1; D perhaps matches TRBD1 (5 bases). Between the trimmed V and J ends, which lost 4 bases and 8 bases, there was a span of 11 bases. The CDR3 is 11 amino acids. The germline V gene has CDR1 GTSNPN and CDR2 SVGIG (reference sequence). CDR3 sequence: CAWIGAGEAFF. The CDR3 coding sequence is TGTGCCTGGATTGGGGCGGGGGAAGCTTTCTTT.

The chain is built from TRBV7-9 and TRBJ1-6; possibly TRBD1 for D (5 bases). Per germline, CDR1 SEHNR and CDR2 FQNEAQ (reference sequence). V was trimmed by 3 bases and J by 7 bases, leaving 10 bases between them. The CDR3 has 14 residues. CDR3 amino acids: CASSFGGRNSPLHF. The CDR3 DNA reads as TGTGCCAGCAGCTTCGGGGGTCGGAATTCACCCCTCCACTTT.

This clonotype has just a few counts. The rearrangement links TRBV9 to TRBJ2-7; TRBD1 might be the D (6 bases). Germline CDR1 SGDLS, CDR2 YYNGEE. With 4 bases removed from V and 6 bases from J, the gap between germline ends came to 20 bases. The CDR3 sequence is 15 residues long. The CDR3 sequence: CASSSQGVTGREQYF. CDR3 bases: TGTGCCAGCAGCTCCCAAGGCGTGACAGGTCGCGAGCAGTACTTC.

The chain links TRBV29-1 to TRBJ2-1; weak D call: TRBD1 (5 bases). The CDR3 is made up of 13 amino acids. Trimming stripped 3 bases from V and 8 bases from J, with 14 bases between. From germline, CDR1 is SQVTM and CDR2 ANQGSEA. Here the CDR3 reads CSVERTSWDEQFF. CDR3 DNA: TGCAGCGTTGAGCGGACATCTTGGGATGAGCAGTTCTTC.

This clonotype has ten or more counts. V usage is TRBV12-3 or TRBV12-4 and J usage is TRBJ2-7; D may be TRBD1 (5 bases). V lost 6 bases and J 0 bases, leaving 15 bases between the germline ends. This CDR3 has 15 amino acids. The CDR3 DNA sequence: TGTGCCAGCAGCCGTACAGGCAGGAGCTCCTACGAGCAGTACTTC. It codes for CASSRTGRSSYEQYF.

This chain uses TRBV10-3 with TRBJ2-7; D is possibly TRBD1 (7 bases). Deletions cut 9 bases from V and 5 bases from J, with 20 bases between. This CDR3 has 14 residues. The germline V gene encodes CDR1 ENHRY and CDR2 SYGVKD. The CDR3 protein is CAIEGGQPGDEQYF. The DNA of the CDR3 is TGTGCCATTGAGGGGGGACAGCCCGGGGACGAGCAGTACTTC.

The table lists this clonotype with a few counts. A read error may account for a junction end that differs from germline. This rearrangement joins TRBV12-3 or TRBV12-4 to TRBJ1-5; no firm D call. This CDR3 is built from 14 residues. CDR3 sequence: CASTLDGVHQPQHF. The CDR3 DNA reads TGTGCCAGCACTTTAGACGGCGTCCATCAGCCCCAGCATTTT.

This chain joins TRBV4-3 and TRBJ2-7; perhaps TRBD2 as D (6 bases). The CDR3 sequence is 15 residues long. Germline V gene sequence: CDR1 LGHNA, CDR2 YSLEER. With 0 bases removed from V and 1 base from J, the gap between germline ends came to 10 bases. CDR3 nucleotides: TGCGCCAGCAGCCAAGACGGGACTCCATCCTACGAGCAGTACTTC. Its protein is CASSQDGTPSYEQYF.